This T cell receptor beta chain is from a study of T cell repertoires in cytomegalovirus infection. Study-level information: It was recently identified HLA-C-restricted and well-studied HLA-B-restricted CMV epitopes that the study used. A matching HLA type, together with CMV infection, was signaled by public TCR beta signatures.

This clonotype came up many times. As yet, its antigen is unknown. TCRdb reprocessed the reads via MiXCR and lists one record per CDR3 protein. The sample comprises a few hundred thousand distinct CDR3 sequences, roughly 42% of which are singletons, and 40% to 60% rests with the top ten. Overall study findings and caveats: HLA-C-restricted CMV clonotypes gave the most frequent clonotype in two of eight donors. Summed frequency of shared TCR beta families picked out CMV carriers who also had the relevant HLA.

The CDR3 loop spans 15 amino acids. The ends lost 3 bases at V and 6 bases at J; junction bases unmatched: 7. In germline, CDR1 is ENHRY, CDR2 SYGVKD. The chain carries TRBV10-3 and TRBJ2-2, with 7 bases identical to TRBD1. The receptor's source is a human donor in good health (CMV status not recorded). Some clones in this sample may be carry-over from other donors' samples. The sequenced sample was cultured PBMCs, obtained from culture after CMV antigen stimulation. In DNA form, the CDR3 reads TGTGCCATCAGTGAAGAGAACAGGGGAGCCGGGGAGCTGTTTTTT. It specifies CAISEENRGAGELFF.